The 8 T cell receptor beta chains in this list originate from one sample, sequenced in a study of human T cells and chemical hapten exposure. The sample's time point: patch test 3, about 24 weeks after DPC sensitization. As to treatment: therapeutic diphenylcyclopropenone sensitization with weekly scalp DPC. TCRdb re-called the RACE reads through MiXCR, storing one row per CDR3 protein. The table shows 150,000 to 200,000 distinct CDR3 sequences, with about 25% occurring only once. This material consisted of whole blood, taken in connection with sensitization to the hapten diphenylcyclopropenone (DPC). All receptors come from a woman aged 40 to 49 with alopecia areata. Some clones in this sample may be carry-over from other donors' samples.

This clonotype was seen more than once but under ten times. The chain uses TRBV10-3 and TRBJ2-1, with 7 nucleotides matching TRBD2. The CDR3 extends over 20 amino acids. The V segment lost 3 bases and the J segment 0 bases; nucleotides outside the gene matches: 17. Germline V gene sequence: CDR1 ENHRY, CDR2 SYGVKD. The chain's CDR3 is CAISDSRGSRLGSSYNEQFF. The CDR3 coding sequence is TGTGCCATCAGTGATTCCCGCGGGAGCCGCCTTGGGAGCTCCTACAATGAGCAGTTCTTC.

The gene calls are TRBV28 and TRBJ1-1; 8 nucleotides agree with TRBD1. V shed 2 bases, J shed 7 bases, and the junction held 3 bases outside the gene matches. Germline lookup yields CDR1 MDHEN and CDR2 SYDVKM. The CDR3 length is 13 residues. The CDR3 sequence: CASSLQGAYEAFF. CDR3 in DNA: TGTGCCAGCAGTTTACAGGGGGCTTATGAAGCTTTCTTT.

This clonotype occurred a few times. The chain has TRBV2 and TRBJ2-2; TRBD2 matches 8 bases. This CDR3 spans 15 amino acids. In germline, CDR1 is SNHLY, CDR2 FYNNEI. Trimming cost V 5 bases and J 3 bases; bases outside gene matches: 5. CDR3 bases: TGTGCCAGCAGTCCCGGGACTAGTCACACCGGGGAGCTGTTTTTT. It yields the protein CASSPGTSHTGELFF.

This clonotype has ten or more counts. V is TRBV4-1 and J is TRBJ1-5; D remains unclear. The V end lost 0 bases, the J end lost 4 bases, and 13 bases lay between the germline ends. Germline CDR1 and CDR2: MGHRA and YSYEKL. This CDR3 is built from 16 residues. The chain's CDR3 is CASSQDPATPNQPQHF. DNA for the CDR3: TGCGCCAGCAGCCAAGATCCCGCAACACCTAATCAGCCCCAGCATTTT.

The CDR3 DNA follows: TGTGCCAGCAGCTTAGGGACTAGCGGGGGTGAGCAGTTCTTC. Translating gives CASSLGTSGGEQFF. The rearrangement joins TRBV7-8 to TRBJ2-1, with TRBD2 matching 13 bases. The CDR3 runs to 14 residues. Trimming at V came to 1 base and at J to 9 bases, leaving 0 bases not matched to a gene. CDR1 is SGHVS and CDR2 is FQNEAQ in the germline V gene.

This clonotype was seen a few times. Here the CDR3 reads CASSKGDSNQPQHF. The CDR3 DNA reads TGTGCCAGCAGCAAGGGGGACAGCAATCAGCCCCAGCATTTT. J is TRBJ1-5 and V is TRBV6-6; TRBD1 might be the D (6 bases). Trimming removed 6 bases from V and 1 base from J, with 10 bases in between. This CDR3 has 14 amino acids. The germline V gene has CDR1 MNHNY and CDR2 SVGAGI (reference sequence).

V usage is TRBV12-3 or TRBV12-4 and J usage is TRBJ1-5; TRBD1 aligns across 7 bases. V dropped 4 bases and J dropped 5; count of bases not matched to a gene: 5. There are 14 residues in the CDR3. The CDR3 nucleotides are TGTGCCAGCAGTTCAACAACAGGGGATCAGCCCCAGCATTTT. This codes for CASSSTTGDQPQHF.

The chain joins TRBV27 to TRBJ2-3; D possibly corresponds to TRBD1 (6 bases). Per the germline V gene, CDR1 is MNHEY and CDR2 is SMNVEV (reference sequence). The CDR3 extends over 15 amino acids. Trimming took off 5 bases at V and 0 bases at J, with 12 bases between the two ends. The CDR3 sequence is CASSRIGQSTDTQYF. CDR3 coding DNA: TGTGCCAGCAGTCGTATCGGACAGAGCACAGATACGCAGTATTTT.